This TCR beta chain was observed in a study of T-cell reconstitution after alpha-beta-depleted transplantation in children. Preparation of the TCRbeta library involved a method that used unique molecular identifiers. TCRdb recomputed calls from the PCR reads with MiXCR, one row per CDR3 protein. Found here are hundreds of thousands of distinct CDR3 sequences, 15% to 20% of them singletons; the top ten hold approximately 38%. General study points: Once a year had passed after transplant, T-cell counts and diversity came mostly from newly produced T cells. Where alpha-beta T cells came from about two months after transplant was reportedly several hundred expanded graft clones.

Comment on this clonotype: Its specificity is not known.

The origin of this receptor is a male patient aged 2-10 years who had a stem cell transplant for acute lymphoblastic leukemia, so the T cells may come from the graft donor. Sequenced material: PBMCs, mostly from graft donor cells, taken 360 days after TCRalphabeta/CD19-depleted stem cell transplant.

The chain's CDR3 is CASSFHLGTSHEQYF. The CDR3 region has the DNA TGTGCCAGCAGTTTCCATCTAGGTACCAGCCACGAGCAGTACTTC. The chain uses TRBV28 and TRBJ2-7; D is uncertain. Deletions cut 3 bases from V and 5 bases from J, with 17 bases between. This CDR3 is 15 amino acids long. Per the germline V gene, CDR1 is MDHEN and CDR2 is SYDVKM.